A single sample gave rise to the 17 T cell receptor beta chains below, sequenced in a study of blood T cell repertoires in COVID-19. Sequencing used immunoSEQ multiplex PCR; TCRdb keeps in-frame clones, though not all of them. Of about 100,000 clones in the sample, 86% were seen once. Sequencing was done on a sample of peripheral blood. These receptors all stem from a man older than 75 with acute or convalescent COVID-19.

The rearrangement joins TRBV7-2 to TRBJ1-2; 7 nucleotides match TRBD1. The length of the CDR3 is 14 residues. With V trimmed by 5 bases and J by 13 bases, 16 bases remained unmatched. Germline V gene sequence: CDR1 SGHTA, CDR2 FQGNSA. The CDR3 region is CASSRETGLGFSTF. The CDR3 coding sequence is TGTGCCAGCAGCCGGGAGACAGGGCTTGGGTTCTCCACCTTC.

The V call is TRBV28, the J call TRBJ1-2, with a tentative D call TRBD1 (6 bases). This CDR3 spans 13 amino acids. Germline CDR1 and CDR2: MDHEN and SYDVKM. V lost 6 bases, J lost 6 bases, and 14 bases lay in between. The CDR3 loop reads CASRSQGFDGYTF. CDR3 nucleotide sequence: TGTGCCAGCAGATCGCAGGGGTTCGATGGCTACACCTTC.

This rearrangement joins TRBV7-9 to TRBJ1-1; 7 positions agree with TRBD1. The CDR3 length is 14 residues. V lost 3 bases to trimming and J lost 8 bases; unmatched junction nucleotides: 9. From germline, CDR1 is SEHNR and CDR2 FQNEAQ (reference sequence). The CDR3 protein is CASSLAGGVVEAFF. In nucleotides, the CDR3 is TGTGCCAGCAGCTTGGCAGGGGGAGTGGTCGAAGCTTTCTTT. The whole variable domain, remainder taken from reference TRBV7-9 and TRBJ1-1, is DTGVSQNPRHKITKRGQNVTFRCDPISEHNRLYWYRQTLGQGPEFLTYFQNEAQLEKSRLLSDRFSAERPKGSFSTLEIQRTEQGDSAMYLCASSLAGGVVEAFFGQGTRLTVV.

In its sample, this clone was seen a few times. This chain links TRBV10-3 with TRBJ1-2; TRBD1 might be the D (6 bases). The germline V and J ends were trimmed by 10 bases and 6 bases, with 18 bases remaining between them. The CDR3 contains 13 residues. The germline gives CDR1 ENHRY, CDR2 SYGVKD. CDR3 region: CATQGTAGDGYTF. CDR3 sequence (DNA): TGTGCCACCCAGGGGACGGCGGGGGATGGCTACACCTTC.

This clone came up a few times. The chain has TRBV19 and TRBJ1-2; a possible D gene is TRBD1 (5 bases). V lost 2 bases to trimming and J lost 8 bases, with 15 bases between them. CDR1 and CDR2 (germline): LNHDA, SQIVND (reference sequence). The CDR3 consists of 14 residues. The CDR3 is CASSIRDRPRGYTF. CDR3 in DNA: TGTGCCAGTAGTATACGCGACAGACCCCGGGGCTACACCTTC.

The rearrangement joins TRBV7-8 to TRBJ1-6, with no clear D. The germline V gene encodes CDR1 SGHVS and CDR2 FQNEAQ. V was shortened by 5 bases and J by 0 bases, with 17 bases between the two germline ends. There are 18 residues in the CDR3. CDR3 nucleotide sequence: TGTGCCAGCAGCCTAGGCGGTCTAGTAAACTCCTATAATTCACCCCTCCACTTT. It encodes CASSLGGLVNSYNSPLHF.

The V and J genes are TRBV6-5 and TRBJ2-3; unclear D gene. V lost 6 bases to trimming and J lost 5 bases, with 6 bases between them. The germline V gene has CDR1 MNHEY and CDR2 SVGAGI. The CDR3 runs to 11 residues. The CDR3 DNA reads TGTGCCAGCAGCTTTTTAGATACGCAGTATTTT. Amino acid sequence: CASSFLDTQYF.

This chain joins TRBV5-1 and TRBJ1-1; the match to TRBD1 covers 7 bases. The CDR3 contains 16 residues. Germline loops: CDR1 SGHRS, CDR2 YFSETQ. Trimming took 5 bases from V and 0 from J; bases not matched to a gene: 10. This CDR3 reads CASRLTPGQLNTEAFF. CDR3 in DNA: TGCGCCAGCAGACTAACGCCGGGACAGCTGAACACTGAAGCTTTCTTT.

J is TRBJ2-1 and V is TRBV7-9; no reliable D call. The CDR3 is made up of 13 amino acids. Germline V gene data show CDR1 as SEHNR and CDR2 as FQNEAQ (reference sequence). The V end was cut by 7 bases, the J end by 0 bases, with 7 bases between. CDR3 protein: CASKSSSYNEQFF. DNA for the CDR3: TGTGCCAGCAAATCGAGCTCCTACAATGAGCAGTTCTTC.

The chain combines TRBV6-2 or TRBV6-3 with TRBJ1-1, with D maybe TRBD1 (5 bases). From germline, CDR1 is MNHEY and CDR2 SVGEGT. This CDR3 region has 14 residues. Trimming left V 0 bases short and J 4 bases short, with 9 bases between. This CDR3 reads CASSYSLGLTEAFF. DNA for the CDR3: TGTGCCAGCAGTTACTCGCTGGGGCTCACTGAAGCTTTCTTT.

A few counts support this clone. The V gene is TRBV6-5, the J gene TRBJ2-2; D is undetermined. V was pared by 8 bases and J by 4 bases, with 8 bases between. The CDR3 has 12 amino acids. Germline V gives CDR1 MNHEY, CDR2 SVGAGI. The CDR3 sequence is CASRVLTGELFF. The CDR3 nucleotides are TGTGCCAGCCGGGTCCTCACCGGGGAGCTGTTTTTT.

This clone occurred once. The V and J genes are TRBV18 and TRBJ2-1; 7 positions match TRBD2. This CDR3 has 14 amino acids. Germline V CDR1 and CDR2: KGHSH, LQKENI. V lost 3 bases and J lost 7; bases outside the gene matches: 6. The CDR3 sequence: CASSPEAGLNEQFF. Here the CDR3 DNA reads TGTGCCAGCTCACCGGAAGCGGGGTTAAATGAGCAGTTCTTC.

The chain employs TRBV5-1 and TRBJ2-3; TRBD2 is a possible D gene (5 bases). The CDR3 sequence is 16 residues long. Looked up from germline, CDR1 is SGHRS and CDR2 is YFSETQ. V was cut by 3 bases and J by 3 bases, with 17 bases left in between. The CDR3 is CASSSAERLRTDTQYF. CDR3 bases: TGCGCCAGCAGCTCAGCCGAGCGGCTAAGGACAGATACGCAGTATTTT. Combining the CDR3 with reference TRBV5-1 and TRBJ2-3 gives the whole variable domain KAGVTQTPRYLIKTRGQQVTLSCSPISGHRSVSWYQQTPGQGLQFLFEYFSETQRNKGNFPGRFSGRQFSNSRSEMNVSTLELGDSALYLCASSSAERLRTDTQYFGPGTRLTVL.

The chain joins TRBV5-1 to TRBJ2-2; 7 bases map to TRBD2. The ends lost 4 bases at V and 4 bases at J; junction bases unmatched: 1. The CDR3 contains 13 residues. Germline assignment: CDR1 SGHRS and CDR2 YFSETQ. The chain's CDR3 is CASSPSGTGELFF. Here the CDR3 DNA reads TGCGCCAGCAGCCCTAGCGGCACCGGGGAGCTGTTTTTT.

The chain recombines TRBV24-1 with TRBJ2-6; D not certain. The CDR3 totals 17 residues. Germline CDR1 is KGHDR and CDR2 is SFDVKD. V lost 2 bases to trimming and J lost 1 base, with 11 bases between them. The CDR3 sequence is CATSDSSLRSGANVLTF. CDR3 coding DNA: TGTGCCACCAGTGATTCCAGCCTGCGGTCTGGGGCCAACGTCCTGACTTTC.

This clone came up once. Relative to the germline gene, one junction end is altered; a read error may explain this. The genes are TRBV7-7 and TRBJ2-1; 7 bases fit TRBD2. The CDR3 runs to 17 residues. Germline V gene lookup returns CDR1 SSHAT and CDR2 FNYEAQ (reference sequence). The CDR3 DNA reads as TGTGCTAGCAGCTTATTAGCGGGCAAGAGCCCCTACAATGAGCAGTTCTTC. This codes for CASSLLAGKSPYNEQFF.

The CDR3 here is CASRPRGYQETQYF. The CDR3 DNA is TGTGCCAGTAGACCCCGAGGTTACCAAGAGACCCAGTACTTC. The chain combines TRBV19 with TRBJ2-5; no reliable D call. The CDR3 length is 14 residues. Germline assignment: CDR1 LNHDA and CDR2 SQIVND (reference sequence). Trimming took off 6 bases at V and 0 bases at J, with 11 bases between the two ends.